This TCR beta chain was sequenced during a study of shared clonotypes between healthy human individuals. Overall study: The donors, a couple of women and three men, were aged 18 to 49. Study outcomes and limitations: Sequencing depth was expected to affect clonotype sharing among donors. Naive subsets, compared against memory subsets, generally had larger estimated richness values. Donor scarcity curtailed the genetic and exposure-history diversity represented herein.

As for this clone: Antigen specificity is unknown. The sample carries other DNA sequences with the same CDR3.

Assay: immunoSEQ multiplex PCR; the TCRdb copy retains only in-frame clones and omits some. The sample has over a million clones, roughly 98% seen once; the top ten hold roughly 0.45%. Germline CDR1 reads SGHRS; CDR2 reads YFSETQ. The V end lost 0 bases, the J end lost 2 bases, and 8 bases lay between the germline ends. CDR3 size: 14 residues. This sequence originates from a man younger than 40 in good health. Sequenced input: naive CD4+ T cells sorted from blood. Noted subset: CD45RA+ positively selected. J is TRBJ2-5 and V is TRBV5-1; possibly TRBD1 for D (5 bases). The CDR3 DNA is TGCGCCAGCAGCTTGGGGACAACACAAGAGACCCAGTACTTC. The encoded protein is CASSLGTTQETQYF.